This TCR beta chain was captured in a study of blood T cell repertoires in COVID-19. Study-wide context: Spain, Italy and the United States supplied samples that represented acute and convalescent COVID-19. PBMCs, B-cell-depleted T cells, or T cells were the source of the cDNA or gDNA that made up the material.

The V end was cut by 5 bases, the J end by 0 bases, with 16 bases between. The CDR3 is 16 amino acids. Germline lookup yields CDR1 LNHDA and CDR2 SQIVND (reference sequence). Original processing notes: Counts of nucleated cells, estimated from reference gene primer amplification, were obtained. Libraries were prepared by immunoSEQ multiplex PCR; TCRdb keeps only in-frame clonotypes and omits some of them. V and J calls and clone size come straight from that table; D and trimming were deduced from the DNA. The table has over 130,000 clones, 84% seen once. The receptor's source is a man aged 25 to 45 with COVID-19, enrolled during active disease. Sequencing was done on a sample of peripheral blood. The V gene is TRBV19, the J gene TRBJ1-1; no firm D call. CDR3 DNA sequence: TGTGCCAGTAGTTCCGTGGCAGGATACATGAACACTGAAGCTTTCTTT. It yields the protein CASSSVAGYMNTEAFF.